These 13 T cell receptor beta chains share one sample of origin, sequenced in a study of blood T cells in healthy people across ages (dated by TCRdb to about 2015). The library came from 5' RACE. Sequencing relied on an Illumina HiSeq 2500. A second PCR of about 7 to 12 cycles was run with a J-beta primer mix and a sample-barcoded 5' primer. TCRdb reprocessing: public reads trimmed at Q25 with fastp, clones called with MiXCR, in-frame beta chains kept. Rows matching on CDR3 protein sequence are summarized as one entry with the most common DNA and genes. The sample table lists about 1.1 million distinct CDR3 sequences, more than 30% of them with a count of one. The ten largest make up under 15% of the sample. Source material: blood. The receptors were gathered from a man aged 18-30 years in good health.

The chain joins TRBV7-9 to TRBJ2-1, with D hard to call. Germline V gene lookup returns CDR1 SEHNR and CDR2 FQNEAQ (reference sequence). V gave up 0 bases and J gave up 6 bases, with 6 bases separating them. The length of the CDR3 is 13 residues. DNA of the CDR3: TGTGCCAGCAGCTTAGCCTGGGGCAATGAGCAGTTCTTC. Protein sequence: CASSLAWGNEQFF. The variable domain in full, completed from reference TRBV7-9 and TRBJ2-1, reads DTGVSQNPRHKITKRGQNVTFRCDPISEHNRLYWYRQTLGQGPEFLTYFQNEAQLEKSRLLSDRFSAERPKGSFSTLEIQRTEQGDSAMYLCASSLAWGNEQFFGPGTRLTVL.

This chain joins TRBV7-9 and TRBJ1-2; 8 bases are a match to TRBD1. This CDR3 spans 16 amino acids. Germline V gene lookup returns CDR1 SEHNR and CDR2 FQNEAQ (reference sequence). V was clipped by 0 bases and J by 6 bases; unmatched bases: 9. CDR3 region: CASSLATGADTHGYTF. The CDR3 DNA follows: TGTGCCAGCAGCTTAGCGACAGGGGCCGATACCCATGGCTACACCTTC. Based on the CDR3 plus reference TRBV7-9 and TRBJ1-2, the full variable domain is DTGVSQNPRHKITKRGQNVTFRCDPISEHNRLYWYRQTLGQGPEFLTYFQNEAQLEKSRLLSDRFSAERPKGSFSTLEIQRTEQGDSAMYLCASSLATGADTHGYTFGSGTRLTVV.

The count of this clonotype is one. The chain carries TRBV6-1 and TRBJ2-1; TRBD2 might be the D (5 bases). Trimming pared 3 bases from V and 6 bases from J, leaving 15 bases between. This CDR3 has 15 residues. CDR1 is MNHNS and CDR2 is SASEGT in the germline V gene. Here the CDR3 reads CASSDSWEPSNEQFF. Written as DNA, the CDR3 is TGTGCCAGCAGTGATTCATGGGAGCCCTCCAATGAGCAGTTCTTC.

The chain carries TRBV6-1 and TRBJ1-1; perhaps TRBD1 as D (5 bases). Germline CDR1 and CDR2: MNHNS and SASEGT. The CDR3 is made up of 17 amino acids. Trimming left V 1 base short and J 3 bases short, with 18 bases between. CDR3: CASSEVARGYRDTEAFF. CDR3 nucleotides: TGTGCCAGCAGTGAAGTGGCACGGGGGTATAGGGACACTGAAGCTTTCTTT.

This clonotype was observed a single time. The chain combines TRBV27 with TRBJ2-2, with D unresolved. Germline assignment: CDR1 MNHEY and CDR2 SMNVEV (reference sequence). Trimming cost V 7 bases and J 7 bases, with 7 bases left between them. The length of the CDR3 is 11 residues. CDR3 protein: CASIRGGELFF. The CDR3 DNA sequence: TGTGCCAGCATAAGAGGCGGGGAGCTGTTTTTT.

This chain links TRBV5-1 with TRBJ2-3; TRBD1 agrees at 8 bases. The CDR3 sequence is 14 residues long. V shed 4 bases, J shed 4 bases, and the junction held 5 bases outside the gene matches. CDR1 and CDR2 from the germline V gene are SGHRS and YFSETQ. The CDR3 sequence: CASSPGTGPDTQYF. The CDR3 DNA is TGCGCCAGCAGCCCTGGGACAGGACCAGATACGCAGTATTTT.

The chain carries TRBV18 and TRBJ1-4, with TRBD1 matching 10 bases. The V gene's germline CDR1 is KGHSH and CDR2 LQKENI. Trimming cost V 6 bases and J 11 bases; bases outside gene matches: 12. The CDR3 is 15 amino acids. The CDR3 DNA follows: TGTGCCAGCTCGCCGTCGACAGGGGGCATGGAGAAACTGTTTTTT. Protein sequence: CASSPSTGGMEKLFF.

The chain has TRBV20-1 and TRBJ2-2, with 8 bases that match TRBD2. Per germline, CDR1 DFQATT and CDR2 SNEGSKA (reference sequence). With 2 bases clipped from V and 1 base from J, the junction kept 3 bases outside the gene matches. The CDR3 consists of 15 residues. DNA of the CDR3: TGCAGTGCTAGAATTCTAGCGGGGAACACCGGGGAGCTGTTTTTT. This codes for CSARILAGNTGELFF.

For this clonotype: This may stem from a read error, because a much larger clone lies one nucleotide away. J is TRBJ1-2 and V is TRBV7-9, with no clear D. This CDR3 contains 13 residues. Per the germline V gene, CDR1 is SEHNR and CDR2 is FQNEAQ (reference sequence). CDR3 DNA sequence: TGTGCCAGCAGCGACCAGATTAACTATGACTACACCTTC. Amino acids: CASSDQINYDYTF. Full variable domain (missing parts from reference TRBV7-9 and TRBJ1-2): DTGVSQNPRHKITKRGQNVTFRCDPISEHNRLYWYRQTLGQGPEFLTYFQNEAQLEKSRLLSDRFSAERPKGSFSTLEIQRTEQGDSAMYLCASSDQINYDYTFGSGTRLTVV.

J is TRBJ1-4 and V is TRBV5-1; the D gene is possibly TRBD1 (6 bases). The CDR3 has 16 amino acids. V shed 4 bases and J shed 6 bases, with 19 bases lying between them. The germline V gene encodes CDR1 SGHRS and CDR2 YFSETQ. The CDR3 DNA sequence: TGCGCCAGCAGCCCCGGGGGGCGGGGAAATGATGAAAAACTGTTTTTT. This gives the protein CASSPGGRGNDEKLFF.

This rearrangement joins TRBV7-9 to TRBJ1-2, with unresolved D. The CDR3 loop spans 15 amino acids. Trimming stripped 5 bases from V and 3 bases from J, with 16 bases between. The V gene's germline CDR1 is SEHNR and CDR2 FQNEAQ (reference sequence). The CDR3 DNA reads TGTGCCAGCAGCCTTGGACCAAATCTGGACTATGGCTACACCTTC. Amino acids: CASSLGPNLDYGYTF.

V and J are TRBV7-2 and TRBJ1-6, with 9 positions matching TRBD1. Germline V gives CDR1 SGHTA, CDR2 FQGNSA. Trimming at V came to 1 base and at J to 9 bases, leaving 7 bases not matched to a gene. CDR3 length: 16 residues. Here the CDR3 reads CASSLGQGVMGSPLHF. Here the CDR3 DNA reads TGTGCCAGCAGCTTAGGACAGGGGGTGATGGGTTCACCCCTCCACTTT.

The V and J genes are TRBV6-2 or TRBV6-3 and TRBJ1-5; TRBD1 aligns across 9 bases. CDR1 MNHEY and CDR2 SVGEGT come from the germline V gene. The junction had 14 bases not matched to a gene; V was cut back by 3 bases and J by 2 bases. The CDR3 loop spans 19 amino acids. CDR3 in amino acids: CASSYRFGDRDYGNQPQHF. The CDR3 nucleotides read TGTGCCAGCAGTTATCGGTTTGGGGACAGGGACTATGGCAATCAGCCCCAGCATTTT.